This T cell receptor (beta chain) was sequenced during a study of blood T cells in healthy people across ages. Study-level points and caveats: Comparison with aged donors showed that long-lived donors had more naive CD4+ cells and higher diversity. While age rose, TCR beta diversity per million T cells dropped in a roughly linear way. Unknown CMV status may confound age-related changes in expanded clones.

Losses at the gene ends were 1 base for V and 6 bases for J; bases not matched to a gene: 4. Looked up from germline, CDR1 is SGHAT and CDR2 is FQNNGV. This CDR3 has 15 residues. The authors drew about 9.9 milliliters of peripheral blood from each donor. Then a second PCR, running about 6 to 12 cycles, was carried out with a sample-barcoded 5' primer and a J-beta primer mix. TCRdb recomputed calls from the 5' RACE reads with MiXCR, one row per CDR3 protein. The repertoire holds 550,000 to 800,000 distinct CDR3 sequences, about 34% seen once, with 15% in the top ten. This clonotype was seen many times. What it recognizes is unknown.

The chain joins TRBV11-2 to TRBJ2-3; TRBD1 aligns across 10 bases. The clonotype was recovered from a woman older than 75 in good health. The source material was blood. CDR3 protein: CASSLGDRGWDTQYF. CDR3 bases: TGTGCCAGCAGCTTAGGGGACAGGGGTTGGGATACGCAGTATTTT.